This TCR beta chain was recovered during a study of T cells expressing NK-cell markers. The germline V gene encodes CDR1 DFQATT and CDR2 SNEGSKA (reference sequence). The CDR3 runs to 14 residues. TCRdb reprocessed the 5' RACE reads; each CDR3 protein has one entry and no DNA is given. The listing records around 140,000 distinct CDR3 sequences. The rearrangement links TRBV20-1 to TRBJ2-1; as DNA is missing, the TRBD1 call by TCRdb cannot be tested. This sequence originates from a man aged 18 to 29 in good health. The source material was blood T cells: a sorted CD56 or NKG2C T cell subset, CD4+ or CD8+ T cells, or bulk PBMC T cells (not recorded which). CDR3 protein: CSASGTEDYNEQFF.